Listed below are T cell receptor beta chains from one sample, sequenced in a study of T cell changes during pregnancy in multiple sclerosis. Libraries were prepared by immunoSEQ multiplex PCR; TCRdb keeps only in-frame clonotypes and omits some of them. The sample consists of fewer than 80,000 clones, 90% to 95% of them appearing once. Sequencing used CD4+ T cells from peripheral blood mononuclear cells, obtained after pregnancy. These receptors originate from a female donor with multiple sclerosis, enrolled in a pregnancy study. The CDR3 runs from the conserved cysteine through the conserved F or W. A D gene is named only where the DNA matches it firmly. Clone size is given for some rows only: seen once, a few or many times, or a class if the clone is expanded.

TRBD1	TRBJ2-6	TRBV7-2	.	TGTGCCAGCAGCTTACAGGGGGCCCCCTCTGGGGCCAACGTCCTGACTTTC	CASSLQGAPSGANVLTF
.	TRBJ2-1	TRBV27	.	TGTGCCAGCTGGTCCCCTTTAGGCGGGGGCAGGGACAATGAGCAGTTCTTC	CASWSPLGGGRDNEQFF
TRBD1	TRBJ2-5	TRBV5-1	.	TGCGCCAGCAGGGGGACAGGGATGGAGACCCAGTACTTC	CASRGTGMETQYF
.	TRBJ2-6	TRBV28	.	TGTGCCAGTCAGTCCTCTGGGGCCAACGTCCTGACTTTC	CASQSSGANVLTF
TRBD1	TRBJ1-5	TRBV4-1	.	TGCGCCAGCAGCCTATCCGGGACAGGGCTCAATCAGCCCCAGCATTTT	CASSLSGTGLNQPQHF
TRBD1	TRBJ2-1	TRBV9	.	TGTGCCAGCAGCGTCGGACAGGGGTCCTACAATGAGCAGTTCTTC	CASSVGQGSYNEQFF
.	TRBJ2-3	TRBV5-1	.	TGCGCCAGCAGCTTCGGTAGGGGCCAAGATACGCAGTATTTT	CASSFGRGQDTQYF
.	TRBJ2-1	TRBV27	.	TGTGCCAGCAAGGGGGTTAGTGAGCAGTTCTTC	CASKGVSEQFF
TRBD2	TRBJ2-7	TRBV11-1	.	TGTGCCAGCAGCTTTAGCGGGGGGGACTACGAGCAGTACTTC	CASSFSGGDYEQYF
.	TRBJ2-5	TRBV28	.	TGTGCCAGCAGCCGGACTATTAAAGAGACCCAGTACTTC	CASSRTIKETQYF
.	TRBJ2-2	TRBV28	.	TGTGCCAGCAGTTTATCCGCCAGGATTAACACCGGGGAGCTGTTTTTT	CASSLSARINTGELFF
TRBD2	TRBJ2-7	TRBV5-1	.	TGCGCCAGCAGCTTGGAGGGACTAGCGCCGGAGCAGTACTTC	CASSLEGLAPEQYF
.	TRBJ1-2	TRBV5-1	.	TGCGCCAGCAGCGGGGGGACCCCCGTAGGCTATGGCTACACCTTC	CASSGGTPVGYGYTF
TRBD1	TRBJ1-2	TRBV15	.	TGTGCCACCAGCAGAGCAGGGGTGGGACAGGGCTATGGCTACACCTTC	CATSRAGVGQGYGYTF
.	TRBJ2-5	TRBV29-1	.	TGCAGCGTTGATTCAGGGCAAGAGACCCAGTACTTC	CSVDSGQETQYF
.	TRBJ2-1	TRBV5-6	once	TGTGCCAGCAGCTCCACAGGGTACAATGAGCAGTTCTTC	CASSSTGYNEQFF
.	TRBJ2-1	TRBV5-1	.	TGCGCCAGCAGCTTGGAGTCGGCGGCAGCTTACAATGAGCAGTTCTTC	CASSLESAAAYNEQFF
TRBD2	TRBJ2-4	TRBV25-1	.	TGTGCCAGCAGTGATGGACTAGCTGACATTCAGTACTTC	CASSDGLADIQYF
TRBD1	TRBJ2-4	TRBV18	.	TGTGCCAGCTCCGGGACAGGGATCCCTCTAGCCAAAAACATTCAGTACTTC	CASSGTGIPLAKNIQYF
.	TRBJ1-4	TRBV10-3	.	TGTGCCATCAGCTCGAGGGTCAGTGAAAAACTGTTTTTT	CAISSRVSEKLFF
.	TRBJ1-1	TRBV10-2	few	TGCGCCAGCAGTGAAAGGGGTAACACTGAAGCTTTCTTT	CASSERGNTEAFF
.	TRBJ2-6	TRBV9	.	TGTGCCAGCAGGGCATCTGGGGCCAACGTCCTGACTTTC	CASRASGANVLTF
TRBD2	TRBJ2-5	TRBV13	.	TGTGCCAGCAGCCCCGGCCCCAGACTAGCGGCTCACGGGGAGACCCAGTACTTC	CASSPGPRLAAHGETQYF
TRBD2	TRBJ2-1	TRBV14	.	TGTGCCAGCAGGCCTAGCGGACGCTCCTACAATGAGCAGTTCTTC	CASRPSGRSYNEQFF
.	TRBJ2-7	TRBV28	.	TGTGCCAGCAGTTTGGACAGCCATTCCTACGAGCAGTACTTC	CASSLDSHSYEQYF
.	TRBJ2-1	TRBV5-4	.	TGTGCCAGCAGCTTGCCAGGGGGGAATGAGCAGTTCTTC	CASSLPGGNEQFF
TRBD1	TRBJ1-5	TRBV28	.	TGTGCCAGCAGCCTATGGGGGACAGGGAGGGTTAGTGGCAATCAGCCCCAGCATTTT	CASSLWGTGRVSGNQPQHF
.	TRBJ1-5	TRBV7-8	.	TGTGCCAGCAGCCCTACTCAACTCCTCACAGGGAACAATAGCAATCAGCCCCAGCATTTT	CASSPTQLLTGNNSNQPQHF
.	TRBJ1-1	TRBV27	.	TGTGCCAGCAGTTTACTGAAACAGGGTAGAGCTTTCTTT	CASSLLKQGRAFF
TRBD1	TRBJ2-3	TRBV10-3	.	TGTGCCATCAGTGGGGGGACAGTTTTTGAGGATACGCAGTATTTT	CAISGGTVFEDTQYF
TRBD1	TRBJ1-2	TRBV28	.	TGTGCCAGCAGTTTATCGGGACAGAACTATGGCTACACCTTC	CASSLSGQNYGYTF
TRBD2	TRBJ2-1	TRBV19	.	TGTGCCAGTAGTATCTTACTAGCGGGAGGACACAATGAGCAGTTCTTC	CASSILLAGGHNEQFF
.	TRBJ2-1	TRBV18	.	TGTGCCAGCTCCCCCCCGGGCAATGAGCAGTTCTTC	CASSPPGNEQFF
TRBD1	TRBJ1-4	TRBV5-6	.	TGTGCCAGCAGCTACTATGACAGGGCTTTTGAAAAACTGTTTTTT	CASSYYDRAFEKLFF
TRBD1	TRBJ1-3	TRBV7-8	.	TGTGCCAGCAGCTTAGGAGGAGGGACAGGGCCAAACACCATATATTTT	CASSLGGGTGPNTIYF
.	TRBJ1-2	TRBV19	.	TGTGCCAGTAGTATAGTTGGACGGGAAAACTATGGCTACACCTTC	CASSIVGRENYGYTF
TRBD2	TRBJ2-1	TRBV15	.	TGTGCCACCAGGGGTGCAGGTCTAGCGGCGATTGATGAGCAGTTCTTC	CATRGAGLAAIDEQFF
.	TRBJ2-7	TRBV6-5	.	TGTGCCAGCAGTAGGACATACAGCTCCTACGAGCAGTACTTC	CASSRTYSSYEQYF
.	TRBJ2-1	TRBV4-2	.	TGTGCCAGCAGCCAAGTCTCAGGGGTAAATGAGCAGTTCTTC	CASSQVSGVNEQFF
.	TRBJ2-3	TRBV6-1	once	TGTGCCAGCAGTGACTATAGCACAGATACGCAGTATTTT	CASSDYSTDTQYF
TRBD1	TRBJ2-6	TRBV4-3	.	TGCGCCAGCAGCCAAGATAGGGGGCCAGGGGCTCAGATCGTCCTGACTTTC	CASSQDRGPGAQIVLTF